The following is a T cell receptor beta chain sequence with its context. Its antigen is currently unknown. The data derive from a study of shared clonotypes between healthy human individuals. The overall study: With ages of 18 to 49, the donors were a couple of women and three men.

The deep-level immunoSEQ assay was used. TCRdb's table, derived via immunoSEQ multiplex PCR, lists solely in-frame clones and lacks some. The data show 950,000 to 1,200,000 clones, 70% to 85% seen once. Trimming stripped 5 bases from V and 4 bases from J, with 13 bases between. CDR1 and CDR2 (germline): SGHTA, FQGNSA. The CDR3 covers 14 residues. Study-level findings and limits: Sampling covered nothing but blood. Tissue TCR repertoires likely differ from those found in blood. In a handful of donors, around 4.5% of naive CD4 clonotypes appeared in common.

This chain joins TRBV7-2 and TRBJ2-3, with D perhaps matching TRBD2 (5 bases). Specimen: memory CD4+ T cells from PBMCs. Described subset: CD45RA-negative fraction. This clonotype was obtained from a man younger than 30 in good health. Some clones in this sample may be carry-over from other donors' samples. The CDR3 region is CASSPREYADTQYF. DNA for the CDR3: TGTGCCAGCAGCCCCCGGGAATACGCAGATACGCAGTATTTT.